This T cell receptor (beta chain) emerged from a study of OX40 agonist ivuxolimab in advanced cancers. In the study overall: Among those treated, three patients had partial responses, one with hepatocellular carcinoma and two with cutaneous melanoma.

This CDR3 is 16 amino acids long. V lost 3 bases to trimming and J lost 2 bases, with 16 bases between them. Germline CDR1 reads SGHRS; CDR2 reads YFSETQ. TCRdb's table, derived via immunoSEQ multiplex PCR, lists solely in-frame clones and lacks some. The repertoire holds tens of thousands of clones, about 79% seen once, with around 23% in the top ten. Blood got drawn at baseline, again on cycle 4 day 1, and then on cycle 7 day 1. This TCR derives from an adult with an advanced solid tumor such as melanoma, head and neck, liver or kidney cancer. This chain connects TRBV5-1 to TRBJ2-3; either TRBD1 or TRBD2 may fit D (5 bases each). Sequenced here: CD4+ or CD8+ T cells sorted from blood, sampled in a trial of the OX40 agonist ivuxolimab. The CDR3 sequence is CASSSTLGAYTDTQYF. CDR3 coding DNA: TGCGCCAGCAGCTCGACCCTCGGGGCGTACACAGATACGCAGTATTTT.